Following are 27 T cell receptor beta chains from one sample sequenced in a study of blood T cell repertoires in COVID-19. Profiling relied on immunoSEQ multiplex PCR, and the TCRdb table lists in-frame clones only, not all of them. The table records over 150,000 clones, 85% of them present only once. The material sequenced was peripheral blood. The receptors stem from an older woman with COVID-19, enrolled during active disease.

The chain couples TRBV9 to TRBJ2-2; maybe TRBD1 (5 bases). Per germline, CDR1 SGDLS and CDR2 YYNGEE. The CDR3 runs 14 residues. V lost 2 bases to trimming and J lost 3 bases, with 8 bases between them. The CDR3 spells CASSVKGDTGELFF. Written as DNA, the CDR3 is TGTGCCAGCAGCGTTAAAGGGGACACCGGGGAGCTGTTTTTT.

The table lists this clone with a few counts. The rearrangement links TRBV19 to TRBJ2-1, with 12 bases that match TRBD2. CDR3 length: 15 residues. The germline V gene encodes CDR1 LNHDA and CDR2 SQIVND (reference sequence). The trim removed 7 bases at V and 9 bases at J, leaving 10 bases unmatched. Written as DNA, the CDR3 is TGTGCCAGTAAGCCAGGACTAGCGGGAAGCGGTGAGCAGTTCTTC. Translating gives CASKPGLAGSGEQFF.

This chain joins TRBV4-2 and TRBJ2-5, with 8 bases lining up with TRBD2. This CDR3 spans 18 amino acids. Germline V gives CDR1 LGHNA, CDR2 YNFKEQ. V lost 5 bases and J lost 2; bases outside the gene matches: 16. DNA of the CDR3: TGTGCCAGCAGCGTTACGGGTGGGGCGGGGGGCCCGCAAGAGACCCAGTACTTC. Translated, it gives CASSVTGGAGGPQETQYF.

The genes are TRBV3-1 (or the pseudogene TRBV3-2) and TRBJ2-3; 7 bases are a match to TRBD2. This CDR3 has 14 residues. Germline lookup yields CDR1 LGHDT and CDR2 YNNKEL (reference sequence). Germline trimming cut 4 bases from V and 1 base from J; bases unmatched to any gene: 2. This CDR3 reads CASSRGGGTDTQYF. DNA for the CDR3: TGTGCCAGCAGCCGCGGGGGTGGCACAGATACGCAGTATTTT.

This clone came up once. This may come from a read error, since a much larger clone is one base off. V and J are TRBV6-6 and TRBJ1-1; D may be TRBD1 (5 bases). Trimming stripped 6 bases from V and 5 bases from J, with 10 bases between. Per the germline V gene, CDR1 is MNHNY and CDR2 is SVGAGI (reference sequence). The CDR3 runs 12 residues. CDR3 sequence (DNA): TGTGCCAGCAGCCCCGGGGGGACTGAAGCTTTCTTT. Translating it yields CASSPGGTEAFF.

The chain combines TRBV24-1 with TRBJ2-2, with 10 bases identical to TRBD2. CDR1 KGHDR and CDR2 SFDVKD come from the germline V gene. CDR3 length: 17 residues. The V gene end was trimmed by 5 bases and the J gene end by 3 bases; junction bases not matched to a gene: 8. CDR3: CATSVAGGNVYTGELFF. CDR3 coding DNA: TGTGCCACCAGTGTAGCGGGAGGTAATGTGTACACCGGGGAGCTGTTTTTT.

The chain employs TRBV19 and TRBJ2-3; 7 bases map to TRBD1. V lost 6 bases, J lost 2 bases, and 2 bases stayed unmatched. Germline V gene lookup returns CDR1 LNHDA and CDR2 SQIVND (reference sequence). The CDR3 covers 13 residues. In nucleotides, the CDR3 is TGTGCCAGTAGGGACAGGATCACAGATACGCAGTATTTT. Its translation is CASRDRITDTQYF. Together with reference TRBV19 and TRBJ2-3, the CDR3 gives the full variable domain: DGGITQSPKYLFRKEGQNVTLSCEQNLNHDAMYWYRQDPGQGLRLIYYSQIVNDFQKGDIAEGYSVSREKKESFPLTVTSAQKNPTAFYLCASRDRITDTQYFGPGTRLTVL.

This chain uses TRBV9 with TRBJ2-3; 9 bases agree with TRBD2. Per the germline V gene, CDR1 is SGDLS and CDR2 is YYNGEE. This CDR3 contains 17 residues. J was trimmed by 2 bases and V by 3 bases; bases with no gene match: 10. The CDR3 is CASSASTSGPLTDTQYF. The CDR3 bases are TGTGCCAGCAGCGCGTCGACTAGCGGCCCACTCACAGATACGCAGTATTTT.

The V and J genes are TRBV10-2 and TRBJ1-5; TRBD1 agrees at 7 bases. This CDR3 contains 14 residues. With V trimmed by 6 bases and J by 2 bases, 4 bases remained unmatched. Germline CDR1 and CDR2: WSHSY and SAAADI. CDR3 bases: TGCGCCAGCAGACTTGGACAGGGCAATCAGCCCCAGCATTTT. As protein: CASRLGQGNQPQHF.

This clone was counted only a few times. V is TRBV6-6 and J is TRBJ1-1, with D maybe TRBD1 (5 bases). Trimming left V 5 bases short and J 3 bases short, with 13 bases between. This CDR3 comprises 14 residues. CDR1 and CDR2 (germline): MNHNY, SVGAGI (reference sequence). CDR3 region: CASSTMVGDTEAFF. Written as DNA, the CDR3 is TGTGCCAGCAGTACGATGGTAGGGGACACTGAAGCTTTCTTT.

This clone was observed a handful of times. This sequence joins TRBV15 and TRBJ1-5; D remains unclear. From germline, CDR1 is LNHNV and CDR2 YYDKDF (reference sequence). With 6 bases removed from V and 3 bases from J, the gap between germline ends came to 6 bases. This CDR3 is built from 12 residues. CDR3 sequence reads: CATRQFNQPQHF. CDR3 sequence (DNA): TGTGCCACCAGACAGTTCAATCAGCCCCAGCATTTT.

CDR3: CASSLAAAAGELFF. In DNA form, the CDR3 reads TGCGCCAGCAGCTTGGCCGCCGCAGCCGGGGAGCTGTTTTTT. V usage is TRBV5-1 and J usage is TRBJ2-2; the D is unclear. The CDR3 has 14 residues. Per germline, CDR1 SGHRS and CDR2 YFSETQ. V lost 0 bases and J lost 6, with 9 bases in between.

This clone turned up a few times. The chain employs TRBV14 and TRBJ1-1; TRBD1 is a possible D gene (5 bases). The V and J ends lost 4 bases and 1 base respectively, with 10 bases between them. The CDR3 sequence is 14 residues long. Per germline, CDR1 SGHDN and CDR2 FVKESK. Here the CDR3 DNA reads TGTGCCAGCAGCCCGAGGCAGGGGAACACTGAAGCTTTCTTT. Encoded protein: CASSPRQGNTEAFF. The full variable domain, completed using reference TRBV14 and TRBJ1-1, is EAGVTQFPSHSVIEKGQTVTLRCDPISGHDNLYWYRRVMGKEIKFLLHFVKESKQDESGMPNNRFLAERTGGTYSTLKVQPAELEDSGVYFCASSPRQGNTEAFFGQGTRLTVV.

The gene calls are TRBV2 and TRBJ1-4; 7 nucleotides agree with TRBD1. V lost 7 bases and J lost 5; bases outside the gene matches: 4. Germline V gene data show CDR1 as SNHLY and CDR2 as FYNNEI. The CDR3 is 13 residues long. The CDR3 is CASNRDRNEKLFF. CDR3 bases: TGTGCCAGCAACCGGGACAGAAATGAAAAACTGTTTTTT. The variable domain in full, completed from reference TRBV2 and TRBJ1-4, reads EPEVTQTPSHQVTQMGQEVILRCVPISNHLYFYWYRQILGQKVEFLVSFYNNEISEKSEIFDDQFSVERPDGSNFTLKIRSTKLEDSAMYFCASNRDRNEKLFFGSGTQLSVL.

The chain has TRBV12-3 or TRBV12-4 and TRBJ1-1, with D possibly matching TRBD1 (5 bases). The CDR3 covers 13 residues. The ends were cut back, 8 bases at V and 1 base at J, with 11 bases in the middle. The DNA of the CDR3 is TGTGCCAGCTCTGTACAGGAGAACACTGAAGCTTTCTTT. Amino acids: CASSVQENTEAFF.

V is TRBV2 and J is TRBJ1-5, with 10 bases that match TRBD1. The length of the CDR3 is 14 residues. Germline CDR1 is SNHLY and CDR2 is FYNNEI. V shed 6 bases and J 6 bases; nucleotides not matched to a gene: 5. In DNA form, the CDR3 reads TGTGCCAGCAGGGGGACAGGGGAGTTTCAGCCCCAGCATTTT. Translation: CASRGTGEFQPQHF.

The V call is TRBV6-6, the J call TRBJ1-2; TRBD1 matches at 9 bases. Losses at the gene ends were 6 bases for V and 5 bases for J; bases not matched to a gene: 7. Germline V gene data show CDR1 as MNHNY and CDR2 as SVGAGI (reference sequence). The CDR3 is 14 residues long. CDR3 protein: CASRQGQGDYGYTF. CDR3 nucleotide sequence: TGTGCCAGCAGGCAGGGACAGGGAGATTATGGCTACACCTTC.

The V gene is TRBV2, the J gene TRBJ1-1; D not resolved. The V and J ends lost 2 bases and 9 bases respectively, with 10 bases between them. The CDR3 spans 12 residues. Germline assignment: CDR1 SNHLY and CDR2 FYNNEI. The CDR3 DNA reads as TGTGCCAGCAGTGAATGGGCAACGAAAGCTTTCTTT. Amino acids: CASSEWATKAFF.

The rearrangement uses TRBV19 and TRBJ1-4; unclear D gene. Between the trimmed V and J ends, which lost 4 bases and 6 bases, there was a span of 15 bases. CDR1 and CDR2 (germline): LNHDA, SQIVND (reference sequence). CDR3 length: 15 amino acids. In DNA, the CDR3 is TGTGCCAGTAGTACCTCGACTGGGTGGGATGAAAAACTGTTTTTT. Protein: CASSTSTGWDEKLFF.

This clone has a single count. The CDR3 region has the DNA TGTGCCAGCAGCTTGGGCAGCGGCACTGAAGCTTTCTTT. This encodes CASSLGSGTEAFF. The chain combines TRBV11-2 with TRBJ1-1, with unresolved D. The CDR3 runs 13 residues. The V gene's germline CDR1 is SGHAT and CDR2 FQNNGV. Trimming pared 3 bases from V and 4 bases from J, leaving 9 bases between.

This clone was seen a handful of times. The chain employs TRBV6-2 or TRBV6-3 and TRBJ2-5; D unresolved. Germline loops: CDR1 MNHEY, CDR2 SVGEGT. The germline V and J ends were trimmed by 2 bases and 5 bases, with 18 bases remaining between them. The CDR3 has 16 residues. This chain's CDR3 is CASSYGRLLSLETQYF. CDR3 DNA sequence: TGTGCCAGCAGTTACGGCAGGCTCCTTTCCCTGGAGACCCAGTACTTC.

J is TRBJ1-2 and V is TRBV7-9; perhaps TRBD1 as D (6 bases). CDR3 length: 16 residues. Germline assignment: CDR1 SEHNR and CDR2 FQNEAQ (reference sequence). CDR3 sequence reads: CASLLGRAGVVHGYTF. CDR3 DNA: TGTGCATCTTTGTTAGGAAGGGCAGGGGTGGTCCATGGCTACACCTTC. Combining the CDR3 with reference TRBV7-9 and TRBJ1-2 gives the whole variable domain DTGVSQNPRHKITKRGQNVTFRCDPISEHNRLYWYRQTLGQGPEFLTYFQNEAQLEKSRLLSDRFSAERPKGSFSTLEIQRTEQGDSAMYLCASLLGRAGVVHGYTFGSGTRLTVV.

This rearrangement joins TRBV5-6 to TRBJ2-6; no firm D call. The CDR3 covers 16 residues. V was pared by 1 base and J by 1 base, with 9 bases between. Germline assignment: CDR1 SGHDT and CDR2 YYEEEE. The CDR3 region has the DNA TGTGCCAGCAGCTTGTTTCAGACTTCTGGGGCCAACGTCCTGACTTTC. Its translation is CASSLFQTSGANVLTF.

The chain uses TRBV5-8 and TRBJ2-5; D gene unclear. Trimming pared 4 bases from V and 2 bases from J, leaving 9 bases between. The CDR3 length is 13 residues. Germline V gene sequence: CDR1 SGHTS, CDR2 YDEGEE. CDR3 nucleotides: TGTGCCAGCAGCAAACAAGTACAAGAGACCCAGTACTTC. Its translation is CASSKQVQETQYF.

The J gene is TRBJ1-4, the V gene TRBV9, with 8 positions matching TRBD1. Unmatched junction bases numbered 6, after V lost 0 bases and J lost 5 bases. Germline V gives CDR1 SGDLS, CDR2 YYNGEE. This CDR3 is 16 amino acids long. The DNA of the CDR3 is TGTGCCAGCAGCGTAGGGGACAGGCGATCGAATGAAAAACTGTTTTTT. It specifies CASSVGDRRSNEKLFF.

The rearrangement links TRBV18 to TRBJ2-6; unclear D gene. The V and J ends lost 6 bases and 0 bases respectively, with 6 bases between them. Germline CDR1 and CDR2: KGHSH and LQKENI. This CDR3 spans 14 amino acids. The CDR3 is CASSVPSGANVLTF. In DNA form, the CDR3 reads TGTGCCAGCTCCGTCCCCTCTGGGGCCAACGTCCTGACTTTC.

This clone was counted a single time. The genes are TRBV21-1 and TRBJ2-7; the table calls TRBD2, which could not be checked here. TRBV21-1 has pseudogene status. The CDR3 is made up of 12 amino acids. In nucleotides, the CDR3 is TGTGCCAGCACTCCGGGAACCTACGAGCAGTACTTC. Its translation: CASTPGTYEQYF.